Here is one T cell receptor beta chain with its context. Its antigen is still unknown. This entry comes from a study of T cell responses to AZD1222 COVID-19 vaccine. General observations from the study: Reportedly, nearly half the spike-specific TCRs target unmutated variant regions. AZD1222 recipients seropositive at baseline numbered only six or seven.

V was clipped by 4 bases and J by 7 bases; unmatched bases: 3. Per the germline V gene, CDR1 is KGHSH and CDR2 is LQKENI. This CDR3 is 13 amino acids long. Clones were read by immunoSEQ multiplex PCR, and TCRdb kept only the in-frame ones, dropping some. The sample has about 150,000 clones; around 89% are singletons. The chain combines TRBV18 with TRBJ1-2; TRBD1 aligns across 10 bases. This TCR was sampled from an adult in good health. The sequencing here drew on peripheral blood, taken on day 0 of AZD1222 vaccination. In DNA form, the CDR3 reads TGTGCCAGCTCACAGACAGGGGGCTCTGGCTACACCTTC. This gives the protein CASSQTGGSGYTF.